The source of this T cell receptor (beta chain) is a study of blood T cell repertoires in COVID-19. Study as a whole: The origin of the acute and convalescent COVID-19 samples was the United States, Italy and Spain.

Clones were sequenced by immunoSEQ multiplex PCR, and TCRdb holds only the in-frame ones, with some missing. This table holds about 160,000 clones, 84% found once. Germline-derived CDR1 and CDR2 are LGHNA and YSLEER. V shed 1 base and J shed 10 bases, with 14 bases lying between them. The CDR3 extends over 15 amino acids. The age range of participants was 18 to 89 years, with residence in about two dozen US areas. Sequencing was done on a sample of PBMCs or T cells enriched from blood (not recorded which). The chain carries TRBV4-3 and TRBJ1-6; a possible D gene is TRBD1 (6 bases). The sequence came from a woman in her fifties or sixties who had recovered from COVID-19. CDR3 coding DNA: TGCGCCAGCAGCCAAGCGTTGGACAGAGACTCACCCCTCCACTTT. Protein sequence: CASSQALDRDSPLHF.